Listed below are T cell receptor beta chains from one sample, sequenced in a study of response to subunit inactivated influenza vaccine. TCRdb re-called the RT-PCR reads through MiXCR, storing one row per CDR3 protein. The table includes more than 250,000 distinct CDR3 sequences, about a fifth detected once. Here the sequenced sample was PBMCs from blood, taken less than 22 months after vaccination. These receptor sequences come from a man aged 50 to 69 who received an inactivated influenza vaccine. Both conserved end residues are part of each CDR3. A D gene is named only where the DNA matches it firmly. The size field is filled for only some rows; it gives once, few, many or a size class.

TRBV13	TRBD2	.	TRBJ2-1	CASSYPGTSGKDEQFF	TGTGCCAGCAGCTACCCCGGGACTAGCGGGAAGGATGAGCAGTTCTTC
TRBV7-9	.	many	TRBJ2-4	CASSLGQVGDIQYF	TGTGCCAGCAGCTTAGGGCAGGTGGGAGACATTCAGTACTTC
TRBV27	TRBD1	few	TRBJ1-5	CASRGTGANNQHF	TGTGCCAGCAGGGGGACAGGGGCTAACAATCAGCATTTT
TRBV2	.	few	TRBJ2-2	CASSVSPPNTGELFF	TGTGCCAGCAGTGTTAGTCCTCCGAACACCGGGGAGCTGTTTTTT
TRBV3-1	.	.	TRBJ2-1	CASSPVGGSSYNEQFF	TGTGCCAGCAGCCCTGTTGGGGGGAGCTCCTACAATGAGCAGTTCTTC
TRBV2	.	.	TRBJ2-1	CASSVQVLGEQFF	TGTGCCAGCAGTGTTCAGGTCCTCGGCGAGCAGTTCTTC
TRBV28	.	.	TRBJ2-1	CASSLWDSYNEQFF	TGTGCCAGCAGTTTATGGGACAGCTACAATGAGCAGTTCTTC
TRBV24-1	.	few	TRBJ1-2	CATSEEQGPYTF	TGTGCCACCAGTGAGGAACAGGGTCCCTACACCTTC
TRBV29-1	TRBD1	.	TRBJ1-1	CSVKVRDSEAFF	TGCAGCGTTAAAGTCCGGGACAGCGAAGCTTTCTTT
TRBV6-2/TRBV6-3	TRBD2	.	TRBJ2-5	CASSIRGLEAGANTAETQYF	TGTGCCAGCAGCATCCGGGGCCTGGAGGCGGGAGCCAATACAGCAGAGACCCAGTACTTC
TRBV5-1	.	few	TRBJ2-2	CASSLWQGNTGELFF	TGCGCCAGCAGCTTGTGGCAGGGGAACACCGGGGAGCTGTTTTTT
TRBV10-3	.	few	TRBJ2-7	CAISDGTAYEQYF	TGTGCCATCAGTGATGGGACGGCCTACGAGCAGTACTTC
TRBV18	.	.	TRBJ2-4	CASSPRDLRVWSAKNIQYF	TGTGCCAGCTCACCTAGGGACCTACGGGTCTGGTCTGCCAAAAACATTCAGTACTTC
TRBV2	TRBD2	few	TRBJ2-2	CASSEEGSGRVGELFF	TGTGCCAGCAGTGAAGAGGGAAGCGGGAGAGTCGGGGAGCTGTTTTTT
TRBV7-2	TRBD1	once	TRBJ2-1	CASSMDRGSYNEQFF	TGTGCCAGCAGCATGGACAGGGGGTCCTACAATGAGCAGTTCTTC
TRBV6-2/TRBV6-3	TRBD2	.	TRBJ2-2	CATGPISGRYTGELFF	TGTGCCACCGGACCCATTAGCGGGAGGTACACCGGGGAGCTGTTTTTT
TRBV5-1	.	few	TRBJ1-4	CASSSAQAGSSEKLFF	TGCGCCAGCAGCTCAGCTCAAGCGGGGTCCAGCGAAAAACTGTTTTTT
TRBV28	.	.	TRBJ1-4	CASSRDMGAEKLFF	TGTGCCAGCTCCCGGGACATGGGTGCTGAAAAACTGTTTTTT
TRBV7-9	.	.	TRBJ1-2	CASQEGIRNYGYTF	TGTGCCAGCCAAGAAGGGATACGGAACTATGGCTACACCTTC
TRBV12-3/TRBV12-4	.	many	TRBJ1-1	CASIWDLGTEAFF	TGTGCCAGCATTTGGGATCTAGGCACTGAAGCTTTCTTT
TRBV16	TRBD1	.	TRBJ1-4	CASSQSGQGVDEKLFF	TGTGCCAGCAGCCAATCGGGACAGGGGGTCGATGAAAAACTGTTTTTT
TRBV20-1	TRBD2	few	TRBJ2-2	CSARLAGTGELFF	TGCAGTGCTCGACTAGCGGGTACCGGGGAGCTGTTTTTT